The rows below give T cell receptor beta chains drawn from one sample of a study of cytomegalovirus exposure and HLA in healthy donors. TCRdb keeps only in-frame clones here, not all; method: immunoSEQ multiplex PCR. Here the sample spans under 300,000 clones, roughly 91% being singletons. The sample was PBMCs. These receptors were collected from a girl aged 2 to 9 in good health and CMV-seronegative. CDR3s leave out the opening cysteine and the closing phenylalanine or tryptophan. Fields, in order: V gene, D gene, CDR3 length, J gene, clone size, CDR3 protein. A D gene is named only where the DNA matches it firmly. A clone size is listed for some rows: how often the clone was seen (once, few, many), or a class if it is expanded.

TRBV7-2	TRBD2	15	TRBJ2-3	-	ASSLVGQRDGTDTQY
TRBV28	-	9	TRBJ1-4	-	ASSLAGKLF
TRBV19	TRBD1	13	TRBJ2-7	-	ASSSQDRGRYEQY
TRBV9	TRBD1	13	TRBJ1-5	-	ASGSTGSANQPQH
TRBV6-5	TRBD2	11	TRBJ2-1	-	ASSYGGGNEQF
TRBV11-2	TRBD1	11	TRBJ1-4	few	ASRGQGEEKLF
TRBV5-6	TRBD1	14	TRBJ2-1	once	ASSFRTGDPYNEQF
TRBV27	-	12	TRBJ1-3	-	ASYDWSSGNTIY
TRBV13	-	13	TRBJ2-2	-	ASSLQDTIMGELF
TRBV6-5	TRBD2	13	TRBJ2-7	-	ASRFEAGGPGEQY
TRBV11-2	TRBD1	15	TRBJ2-2	-	ASSLVPGQGITGELF
TRBV5-1	-	14	TRBJ2-2	-	ASSLLAPEPLGELF
TRBV19	-	12	TRBJ2-1	-	ASSPLSRNNEQF
TRBV11-2	-	13	TRBJ2-2	-	ASSPGRGYTGELF
TRBV4-1	-	9	TRBJ1-1	-	ASTRDTEAF
TRBV13	TRBD1	14	TRBJ1-2	-	ASSPRQGPIVYGYT
TRBV30	TRBD2	14	TRBJ2-5	-	AWSRASGGVQETQY
TRBV6-5	-	12	TRBJ2-2	once	ASNLWPNTGELF
TRBV18	-	13	TRBJ2-1	-	ASSPPGVVIGEQF
TRBV11-2	-	13	TRBJ1-1	-	ASSSSTGTNTEAF
TRBV7-2	-	13	TRBJ1-2	-	ASSSRNRGLFGYT
TRBV29-1	TRBD2	11	TRBJ2-7	-	SVDGPSGYEQY
TRBV18	-	14	TRBJ2-5	-	ASSPTAGTYQETQY
TRBV6-1	TRBD2	16	TRBJ2-2	-	ASSEGLGGGQGTGELF
TRBV2	-	14	TRBJ2-7	-	ASDLVAGSSSYEQY
TRBV5-1	TRBD1	13	TRBJ2-5	-	ASSKGTGVEETQY
TRBV11-2	TRBD1	13	TRBJ1-6	-	ASSHDRERNSPLH
TRBV7-8	-	16	TRBJ1-1	-	ASSLDLSGQPLNTEAF
TRBV2	TRBD1	14	TRBJ2-5	-	ASSVPGQGKQETQY
TRBV14	-	14	TRBJ2-3	-	ASSARSGWGTDTQY
TRBV11-2	-	11	TRBJ2-3	once	ASSSHNTDTQY
TRBV5-4	-	14	TRBJ1-2	-	ASSSYSSLPIYGYT
TRBV5-6	TRBD1	13	TRBJ2-1	-	ASSSPGQGYNEQF
TRBV4-1	-	17	TRBJ1-4	-	ASSQTGLWTLATNEKLF
TRBV11-2	-	13	TRBJ2-7	-	ASSLSGVIPYEQY
TRBV6-6	-	14	TRBJ1-3	-	ASSYSRGSSGNTIY
TRBV13	-	11	TRBJ2-1	once	ASSSDTYNEQF
TRBV6-4	TRBD2	12	TRBJ2-3	-	ASSEGGSTNTQY
TRBV10-3	TRBD2	13	TRBJ2-3	-	AIALQLAGADTQY
TRBV6-1	TRBD1	13	TRBJ1-3	-	ASNENRGLSDTIY
TRBV7-9	TRBD2	14	TRBJ2-1	-	ASSPTYRTSANEQF
TRBV27	-	13	TRBJ2-7	-	ASTIPRGSSYEQY
TRBV5-5	-	12	TRBJ1-3	-	ASSVSWERNTIY
TRBV6-6	-	14	TRBJ1-1	-	ASSYRPRQDQGEAF